These 32 T cell receptor beta chains share one sample of origin, sequenced in a study of shared clonotypes between healthy human individuals. Measured with immunoSEQ multiplex PCR; TCRdb has only the in-frame clones, and not every one. This table holds approximately 500,000 clones, around 96% found once. Input material: naive CD4+ T cells sorted from blood. Subset denoted: CD45RA+ positively selected. All receptors come from a woman in her thirties in good health.

This chain joins TRBV7-3 and TRBJ2-7; D possibly corresponds to TRBD1 (5 bases). V was clipped by 2 bases and J by 5 bases, with 16 bases between them. The CDR3 loop spans 15 amino acids. CDR1 and CDR2 (germline): SGHTA, FQGTGA. The CDR3 DNA reads TGTGCCAGCAGCTTAGTTTGGGGCTCCTCGAACGAGCAGTACTTC. It encodes CASSLVWGSSNEQYF. Using reference TRBV7-3 and TRBJ2-7 for the parts outside the CDR3, the full variable domain is GAGVSQTPSNKVTEKGKYVELRCDPISGHTALYWYRQSLGQGPEFLIYFQGTGAADDSGLPNDRFFAVRPEGSVSTLKIQRTERGDSAVYLCASSLVWGSSNEQYFGPGTRLTVT.

This clone was recorded a few times. The rearrangement links TRBV5-1 to TRBJ1-4; D may be TRBD1 (5 bases). This CDR3 comprises 15 residues. Germline-derived CDR1 and CDR2 are SGHRS and YFSETQ. The ends were cut back, 3 bases at V and 6 bases at J, with 15 bases in the middle. CDR3: CASSSTGTPDEKLFF. CDR3 nucleotide sequence: TGCGCCAGCAGCTCGACCGGGACGCCGGATGAAAAACTGTTTTTT. Based on the CDR3 plus reference TRBV5-1 and TRBJ1-4, the full variable domain is KAGVTQTPRYLIKTRGQQVTLSCSPISGHRSVSWYQQTPGQGLQFLFEYFSETQRNKGNFPGRFSGRQFSNSRSEMNVSTLELGDSALYLCASSSTGTPDEKLFFGSGTQLSVL.

The V and J genes are TRBV5-1 and TRBJ1-4; 9 nucleotides align to TRBD1. The ends lost 0 bases at V and 7 bases at J; junction bases unmatched: 7. This CDR3 has 16 amino acids. Germline-derived CDR1 and CDR2 are SGHRS and YFSETQ. Written as DNA, the CDR3 is TGCGCCAGCAGCTTGGGATACTCGGACAGGGGTGAAAAACTGTTTTTT. It yields the protein CASSLGYSDRGEKLFF.

This clone came up once. This sequence joins TRBV5-1 and TRBJ2-3; D gene ambiguous. The V and J ends lost 5 bases and 6 bases respectively, with 16 bases between them. CDR1 is SGHRS, CDR2 YFSETQ, per germline. CDR3 length equals 14 residues. The CDR3 loop reads CASRINPASDTQYF. DNA of the CDR3: TGCGCCAGCAGGATCAATCCAGCCTCGGATACGCAGTATTTT.

The genes are TRBV5-1 and TRBJ2-7, with 7 bases fitting TRBD1. CDR3 size: 15 residues. V shed 4 bases and J 1 base; nucleotides not matched to a gene: 8. In germline, CDR1 is SGHRS, CDR2 YFSETQ. As DNA, the CDR3 is TGCGCCAGCAGCCCCAGGGGGTCAGGGTCCTACGAGCAGTACTTC. Amino acid sequence: CASSPRGSGSYEQYF. The full variable domain, with the rest looked up from reference TRBV5-1 and TRBJ2-7, is KAGVTQTPRYLIKTRGQQVTLSCSPISGHRSVSWYQQTPGQGLQFLFEYFSETQRNKGNFPGRFSGRQFSNSRSEMNVSTLELGDSALYLCASSPRGSGSYEQYFGPGTRLTVT.

This clone was recorded once. V and J are TRBV11-1 and TRBJ2-6; D is undetermined. This CDR3 comprises 15 residues. CDR1 is SGHAT and CDR2 is FQDESV in the germline V gene (reference sequence). V was pared by 5 bases and J by 0 bases, with 8 bases between. CDR3 sequence reads: CASSRTSSGANVLTF. The CDR3 nucleotides read TGTGCCAGCAGCCGAACGAGCTCTGGGGCCAACGTCCTGACTTTC.

The rearrangement uses TRBV5-1 and TRBJ2-7, with TRBD2 as a possible D gene (5 bases). Trimming removed 4 bases from V and 3 bases from J, with 17 bases in between. Looked up from germline, CDR1 is SGHRS and CDR2 is YFSETQ. The CDR3 contains 15 residues. CDR3 residues: CASSLAGRVGYEQYF. Written as DNA, the CDR3 is TGCGCCAGCAGCCTAGCCGGCCGGGTAGGCTACGAGCAGTACTTC.

This chain joins TRBV2 and TRBJ2-5, with 9 bases identical to TRBD1. The CDR3 runs 13 residues. V gave up 8 bases and J gave up 5 bases; unmatched junction bases: 6. Germline values: CDR1 SNHLY, CDR2 FYNNEI. The CDR3 DNA follows: TGTGCCAGCGGGGCAGACAGGGGGGAGACCCAGTACTTC. Translated, it gives CASGADRGETQYF.

This rearrangement joins TRBV6-5 to TRBJ2-5; TRBD2 is a possible D gene (5 bases). The J call may be mistaken, given a closer DNA end match to TRBJ2-7. The CDR3 spans 13 residues. From germline, CDR1 is MNHEY and CDR2 SVGAGI. The CDR3 reads CASSYGLSSEQYF. The CDR3 nucleotides are TGTGCCAGCAGTTACGGACTCTCATCCGAGCAGTACTTC.

This chain uses TRBV4-1 with TRBJ2-6, with D perhaps TRBD1 or TRBD2 (5 bases each). The V end lost 1 base, the J end lost 0 bases, and 16 bases lay between the germline ends. This CDR3 is 19 amino acids long. Germline CDR1 is MGHRA and CDR2 is YSYEKL. In DNA form, the CDR3 reads TGCGCCAGCAGCCAAGCCAGGGAGACTTTCCTCTCTGGGGCCAACGTCCTGACTTTC. Its translation is CASSQARETFLSGANVLTF.

The genes are TRBV6-6 and TRBJ2-7; a possible D gene is TRBD1 (5 bases). The V gene lost 0 bases and the J gene lost 9 bases, with 12 bases spanning the gap. Germline V CDR1 and CDR2: MNHNY, SVGAGI (reference sequence). The length of the CDR3 is 13 residues. CDR3 sequence (DNA): TGTGCCAGCAGTTACTCGAAGACAGCCGGGCAGTACTTC. Its translation is CASSYSKTAGQYF.

The genes are TRBV15 and TRBJ1-4; unclear D gene. Germline V gene lookup returns CDR1 LNHNV and CDR2 YYDKDF (reference sequence). Trimming removed 1 base from V and 8 bases from J, with 11 bases in between. This CDR3 is built from 14 residues. The CDR3 DNA reads as TGTGCCACCAGCAGAGGTCCCACCCGGGAAAAACTGTTTTTT. Protein product: CATSRGPTREKLFF. Full variable domain (remainder filled in from reference TRBV15 and TRBJ1-4): DAMVIQNPRYQVTQFGKPVTLSCSQTLNHNVMYWYQQKSSQAPKLLFHYYDKDFNNEADTPDNFQSRRPNTSFCFLDIRSPGLGDTAMYLCATSRGPTREKLFFGSGTQLSVL.

The V and J genes are TRBV28 and TRBJ1-2; D unclear. Germline V gene data show CDR1 as MDHEN and CDR2 as SYDVKM. Trimming removed 5 bases at V and 4 bases at J, with 14 bases between. The CDR3 is made up of 14 amino acids. CDR3 nucleotides: TGTGCCAGCAGTACCCCAGCCTTTGGCTATGGCTACACCTTC. Translating it yields CASSTPAFGYGYTF.

This sequence joins TRBV29-1 and TRBJ2-7, with unresolved D. This CDR3 is 11 amino acids long. The V end lost 4 bases, the J end lost 3 bases, and 7 bases lay between the germline ends. The germline V gene has CDR1 SQVTM and CDR2 ANQGSEA. The DNA of the CDR3 is TGCAGCGTTGTAAGGAGCTACGAGCAGTACTTC. This codes for CSVVRSYEQYF.

This chain uses TRBV7-2 with TRBJ2-5, with TRBD2 matching over 9 bases. The J call may be incorrect, as the DNA end agrees better with TRBJ2-7. CDR1 is SGHTA, CDR2 FQGNSA, per germline. The CDR3 contains 16 residues. The CDR3 sequence is CASSLVAGEVAYEQYF. Here the CDR3 DNA reads TGTGCCAGCAGCTTAGTAGCGGGAGAAGTCGCCTACGAGCAGTACTTC.

V and J are TRBV11-2 and TRBJ1-1, with unresolved D. This CDR3 is built from 14 residues. The V gene's germline CDR1 is SGHAT and CDR2 FQNNGV. V was pared by 5 bases and J by 1 base, with 11 bases between. The CDR3 region has the DNA TGTGCCAGCAGCGAAATAGGCCGGAACACTGAAGCTTTCTTT. Its protein is CASSEIGRNTEAFF.

The chain uses TRBV6-4 and TRBJ2-6; D unclear. V gave up 2 bases and J gave up 0 bases, with 8 bases separating them. Germline V lookup: CDR1 MRHNA, CDR2 SNTAGT. This CDR3 region has 16 residues. CDR3 bases: TGTGCCAGCAGTGACAGGGCCCTCTCTGGGGCCAACGTCCTGACTTTC. Translating gives CASSDRALSGANVLTF.

The V call is TRBV7-6, the J call TRBJ1-5; D call uncertain. CDR1 SGHVS and CDR2 FNYEAQ come from the germline V gene. The CDR3 extends over 15 amino acids. The V and J ends lost 2 bases and 1 base respectively, with 9 bases between them. The CDR3 sequence is CASSLNAESNQPQHF. CDR3 sequence (DNA): TGTGCCAGCAGCTTAAACGCAGAGAGCAATCAGCCCCAGCATTTT.

As regards this clone: The sample holds other DNA sequences that translate to the same CDR3. This chain connects TRBV19 to TRBJ1-2; D not certain. V was pared by 3 bases and J by 8 bases, with 19 bases between. The CDR3 totals 15 residues. Germline CDR1 LNHDA, CDR2 SQIVND (reference sequence). CDR3 coding DNA: TGTGCCAGTAGTATCTCGGGCAGCCCGCCGGGGGGCTACACCTTC. This codes for CASSISGSPPGGYTF.

The V gene is TRBV18, the J gene TRBJ2-2; no reliable D call. The CDR3 has 14 residues. Trimming took off 4 bases at V and 2 bases at J, with 8 bases between the two ends. CDR1 is KGHSH and CDR2 is LQKENI in the germline V gene. CDR3 residues: CASSREDNTGELFF. Written as DNA, the CDR3 is TGTGCCAGCTCACGTGAAGACAACACCGGGGAGCTGTTTTTT.

This rearrangement joins TRBV5-1 to TRBJ2-1; no definite D call. The length of the CDR3 is 14 residues. The germline V gene has CDR1 SGHRS and CDR2 YFSETQ. The V gene lost 3 bases and the J gene lost 3 bases, with 10 bases spanning the gap. The CDR3 is CASSSLEFYNEQFF. The CDR3 DNA reads as TGCGCCAGCAGCTCCTTGGAATTCTACAATGAGCAGTTCTTC.

The chain employs TRBV30 and TRBJ2-2, with 7 positions matching TRBD2. Losses at the gene ends were 3 bases for V and 0 bases for J; bases not matched to a gene: 1. CDR1 is GTSNPN, CDR2 SVGIG, per germline (reference sequence). The CDR3 totals 14 residues. This CDR3 reads CAWRSGTNTGELFF. In nucleotides, the CDR3 is TGTGCCTGGAGGAGCGGGACGAACACCGGGGAGCTGTTTTTT.

The genes are TRBV7-8 and TRBJ2-5; 8 nucleotides match TRBD2. Germline V gene data show CDR1 as SGHVS and CDR2 as FQNEAQ. The CDR3 runs 15 residues. J lost 4 bases, V lost 3 bases, and 7 bases had no gene match. The CDR3 here is CASSLREAGVETQYF. The DNA of the CDR3 is TGTGCCAGCAGCTTGAGGGAAGCGGGAGTAGAGACCCAGTACTTC.

The chain couples TRBV28 to TRBJ1-1, with a tentative D call TRBD1 (5 bases). Germline-derived CDR1 and CDR2 are MDHEN and SYDVKM. This CDR3 region has 14 residues. Trimming left V 5 bases short and J 10 bases short, with 20 bases between. The CDR3 sequence: CASSPPIVQAIAFF. CDR3 coding DNA: TGTGCCAGCAGTCCCCCGATAGTACAGGCGATAGCTTTCTTT. Full variable domain (remainder filled in from reference TRBV28 and TRBJ1-1): DVKVTQSSRYLVKRTGEKVFLECVQDMDHENMFWYRQDPGLGLRLIYFSYDVKMKEKGDIPEGYSVSREKKERFSLILESASTNQTSMYLCASSPPIVQAIAFFGQGTRLTVV.

The chain carries TRBV5-3 and TRBJ2-3; 11 bases match TRBD2. TRBV5-3 is treated as an ORF (open reading frame) with a function not yet certain. CDR3 length equals 17 residues. The J segment lost 3 bases and the V segment lost 4 bases, leaving 10 bases of the junction unmatched. The CDR3: CARSKNTGTSGTDTQYF. The CDR3, as DNA: TGTGCCAGAAGCAAAAATACCGGGACTAGCGGTACAGATACGCAGTATTTT.

This CDR3 reads CASRPRTGQNTEAFF. CDR3 coding DNA: TGTGCCAGCAGACCTAGGACAGGTCAGAACACTGAAGCTTTCTTT. This rearrangement joins TRBV28 to TRBJ1-1, with 7 bases lining up with TRBD1. The trim removed 6 bases at V and 1 base at J, leaving 8 bases unmatched. Per the germline V gene, CDR1 is MDHEN and CDR2 is SYDVKM. The CDR3 is 15 residues long.

The chain has TRBV9 and TRBJ2-2; no definite D call. V was trimmed by 0 bases and J by 6 bases, leaving 9 bases between them. CDR3 size: 14 residues. Germline CDR1 SGDLS, CDR2 YYNGEE. The CDR3 DNA reads as TGTGCCAGCAGCGTAGCAGCCGGGCCCGGGGAGCTGTTTTTT. As protein: CASSVAAGPGELFF.

This sequence joins TRBV4-2 and TRBJ1-5; D perhaps matches TRBD1 (5 bases). Per germline, CDR1 LGHNA and CDR2 YNFKEQ. With 1 base removed from V and 3 bases from J, the gap between germline ends came to 10 bases. This CDR3 is built from 15 residues. The CDR3 spells CASSQAGGVNQPQHF. CDR3 DNA sequence: TGTGCCAGCAGCCAAGCGGGGGGGGTCAATCAGCCCCAGCATTTT.

V is TRBV2 and J is TRBJ2-7; D remains ambiguous. The CDR3 is 13 amino acids. V lost 5 bases to trimming and J lost 2 bases, with 10 bases between them. Germline CDR1 SNHLY, CDR2 FYNNEI. The CDR3 sequence is CASSRMLTYEQYF. The CDR3 nucleotides read TGTGCCAGCAGTCGTATGCTAACCTACGAGCAGTACTTC.

The V gene is TRBV27, the J gene TRBJ2-7; TRBD2 might be the D (6 bases). V was clipped by 0 bases and J by 1 base, with 13 bases between them. The V gene's germline CDR1 is MNHEY and CDR2 SMNVEV (reference sequence). CDR3 length: 16 amino acids. The CDR3 region is CASSLSLSGQSYEQYF. CDR3 bases: TGTGCCAGCAGTTTATCGCTTAGCGGCCAATCCTACGAGCAGTACTTC.

The DNA for the CDR3 is TGCGCCAGCAGCTTGGGTCTTGACAGGGTCTCCTACGAGCAGTACTTC. Its protein product is CASSLGLDRVSYEQYF. J is TRBJ2-7 and V is TRBV5-1; the match to TRBD1 covers 7 bases. There are 16 residues in the CDR3. CDR1 SGHRS and CDR2 YFSETQ come from the germline V gene. V gave up 0 bases and J gave up 0 bases; unmatched junction bases: 6.

Here the CDR3 reads CASSLRLAGEYNEQYF. CDR3 coding DNA: TGTGCCAGCAGCTTACGGCTAGCGGGAGAATATAACGAGCAGTACTTC. The chain employs TRBV7-2 and TRBJ2-7; 10 bases are shared with TRBD2. Germline-derived CDR1 and CDR2 are SGHTA and FQGNSA. The V and J ends lost 2 bases and 5 bases, in that order; junction bases with no gene match: 9. The CDR3 has 16 amino acids.